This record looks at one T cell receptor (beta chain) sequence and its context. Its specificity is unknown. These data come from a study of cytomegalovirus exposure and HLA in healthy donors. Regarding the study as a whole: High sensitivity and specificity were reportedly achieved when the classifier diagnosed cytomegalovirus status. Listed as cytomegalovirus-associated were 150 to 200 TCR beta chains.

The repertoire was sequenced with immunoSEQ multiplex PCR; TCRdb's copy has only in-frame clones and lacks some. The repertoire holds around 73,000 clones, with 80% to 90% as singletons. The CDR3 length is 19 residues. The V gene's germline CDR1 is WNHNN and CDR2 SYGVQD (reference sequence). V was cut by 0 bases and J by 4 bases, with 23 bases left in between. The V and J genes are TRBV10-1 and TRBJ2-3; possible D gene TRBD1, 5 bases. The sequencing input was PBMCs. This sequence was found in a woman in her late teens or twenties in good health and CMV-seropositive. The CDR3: CASSESILAGLTDADTQYF. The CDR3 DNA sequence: TGCGCCAGCAGTGAGTCGATTTTGGCAGGGCTTACAGATGCAGATACGCAGTATTTT.